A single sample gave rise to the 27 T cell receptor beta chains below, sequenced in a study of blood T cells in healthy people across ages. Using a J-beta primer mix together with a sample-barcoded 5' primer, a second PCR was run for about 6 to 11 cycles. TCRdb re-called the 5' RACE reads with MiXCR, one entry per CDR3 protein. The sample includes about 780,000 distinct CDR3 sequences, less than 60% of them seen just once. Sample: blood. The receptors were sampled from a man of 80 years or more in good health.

CDR3 DNA sequence: TGTGCCAGCAGTGAACCGGCAGCCTCCTCCTACGAGCAGTACTTC. Protein product: CASSEPAASSYEQYF. The V gene is TRBV25-1, the J gene TRBJ2-4; D call uncertain. The J call is in doubt because the DNA end fits TRBJ2-7 better. The CDR3 loop spans 15 amino acids. Germline assignment: CDR1 MGHDK and CDR2 SYGVNS.

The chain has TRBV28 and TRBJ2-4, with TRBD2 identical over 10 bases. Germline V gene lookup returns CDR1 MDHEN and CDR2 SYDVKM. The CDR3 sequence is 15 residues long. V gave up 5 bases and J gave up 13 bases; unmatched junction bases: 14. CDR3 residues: CASSEPSGSVREQYF. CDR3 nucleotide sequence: TGTGCCAGCAGTGAACCTAGCGGGAGTGTGCGGGAGCAGTACTTC.

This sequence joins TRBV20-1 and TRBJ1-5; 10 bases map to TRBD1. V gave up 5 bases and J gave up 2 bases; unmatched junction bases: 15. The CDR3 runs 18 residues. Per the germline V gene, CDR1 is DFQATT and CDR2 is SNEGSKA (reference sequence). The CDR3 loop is CSAHTEGQGVAGNQPQHF. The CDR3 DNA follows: TGCAGTGCTCATACCGAAGGACAGGGGGTGGCTGGCAATCAGCCCCAGCATTTT.

The CDR3 loop is CASSLAGDNQPQHF. The DNA of the CDR3 is TGTGCCAGCAGTTTAGCAGGGGACAATCAGCCCCAGCATTTT. The chain joins TRBV27 to TRBJ1-5; D may be TRBD1 (6 bases). From germline, CDR1 is MNHEY and CDR2 SMNVEV (reference sequence). This CDR3 is built from 14 residues. Between the trimmed V and J ends, which lost 2 bases and 3 bases, there was a span of 8 bases.

CDR3 nucleotide sequence: TGTGCCAGCAGCACCAGTGGGGGGAGGTCTGGGGCCAACGTCCTGACTTTC. This translates into CASSTSGGRSGANVLTF. This sequence joins TRBV7-2 and TRBJ2-6, with a possible D match to TRBD2 (6 bases). Trimming removed 5 bases at V and 1 base at J, with 15 bases between. Germline lookup yields CDR1 SGHTA and CDR2 FQGNSA. The CDR3 spans 17 residues.

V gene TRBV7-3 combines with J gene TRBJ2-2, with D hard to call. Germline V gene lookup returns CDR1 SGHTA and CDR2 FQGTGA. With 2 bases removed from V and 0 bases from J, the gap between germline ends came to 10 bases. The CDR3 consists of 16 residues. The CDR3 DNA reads TGTGCCAGCAGCTTATCCGTTGGCGCGAACACCGGGGAGCTGTTTTTT. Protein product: CASSLSVGANTGELFF.

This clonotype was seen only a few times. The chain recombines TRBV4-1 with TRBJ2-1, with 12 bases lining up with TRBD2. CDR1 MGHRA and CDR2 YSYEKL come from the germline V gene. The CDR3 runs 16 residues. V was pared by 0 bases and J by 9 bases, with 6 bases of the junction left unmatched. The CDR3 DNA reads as TGCGCCAGCAGCCAAGATCTAACTAGCGGGAGGCTTGAGCAGTTCTTC. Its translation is CASSQDLTSGRLEQFF.

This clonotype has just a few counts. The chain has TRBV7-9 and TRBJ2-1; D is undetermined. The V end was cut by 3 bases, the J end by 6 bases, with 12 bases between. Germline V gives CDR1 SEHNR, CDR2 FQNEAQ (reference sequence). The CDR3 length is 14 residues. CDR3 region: CASSFGGESNEQFF. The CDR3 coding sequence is TGTGCCAGCAGCTTTGGCGGTGAAAGCAATGAGCAGTTCTTC.

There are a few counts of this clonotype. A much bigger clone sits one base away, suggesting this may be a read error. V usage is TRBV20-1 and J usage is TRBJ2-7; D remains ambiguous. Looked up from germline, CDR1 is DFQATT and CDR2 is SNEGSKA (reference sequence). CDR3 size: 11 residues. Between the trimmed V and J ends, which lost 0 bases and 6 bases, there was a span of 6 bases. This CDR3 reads CSARDALEQYF. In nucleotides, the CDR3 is TGCAGTGCTAGAGATGCCCTCGAGCAGTACTTC.

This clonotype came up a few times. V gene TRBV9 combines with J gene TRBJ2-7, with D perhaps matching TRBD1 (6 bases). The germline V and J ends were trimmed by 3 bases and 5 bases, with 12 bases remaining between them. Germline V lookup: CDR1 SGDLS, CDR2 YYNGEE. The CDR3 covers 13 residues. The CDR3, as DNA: TGTGCCAGCAGCGGGCCGAACAGGGACGAGCAGTACTTC. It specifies CASSGPNRDEQYF.

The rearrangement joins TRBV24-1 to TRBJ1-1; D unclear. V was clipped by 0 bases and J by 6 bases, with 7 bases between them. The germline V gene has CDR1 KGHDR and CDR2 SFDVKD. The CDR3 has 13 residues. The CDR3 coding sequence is TGTGCCACCAGTGATTTGTATAGGTCTGAAGCTTTCTTT. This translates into CATSDLYRSEAFF.

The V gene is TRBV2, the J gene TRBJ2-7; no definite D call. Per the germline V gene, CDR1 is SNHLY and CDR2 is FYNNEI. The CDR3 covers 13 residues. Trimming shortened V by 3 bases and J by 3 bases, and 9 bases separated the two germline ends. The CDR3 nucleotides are TGTGCCAGCAGTGACGAAGCGTACTACGAGCAGTACTTC. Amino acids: CASSDEAYYEQYF. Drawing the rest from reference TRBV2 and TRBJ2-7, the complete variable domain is EPEVTQTPSHQVTQMGQEVILRCVPISNHLYFYWYRQILGQKVEFLVSFYNNEISEKSEIFDDQFSVERPDGSNFTLKIRSTKLEDSAMYFCASSDEAYYEQYFGPGTRLTVT.

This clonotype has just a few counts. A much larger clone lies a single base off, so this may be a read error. CDR3 DNA: TGTGCCAGCCAGGGGATTTCGGAGTACAATGAGCAGTACTTC. Residues: CASQGISEYNEQYF. The rearrangement joins TRBV14 to TRBJ2-7; D may be TRBD1 (6 bases). This CDR3 has 14 amino acids. The ends were cut back, 8 bases at V and 7 bases at J, with 21 bases in the middle. In germline, CDR1 is SGHDN, CDR2 FVKESK.

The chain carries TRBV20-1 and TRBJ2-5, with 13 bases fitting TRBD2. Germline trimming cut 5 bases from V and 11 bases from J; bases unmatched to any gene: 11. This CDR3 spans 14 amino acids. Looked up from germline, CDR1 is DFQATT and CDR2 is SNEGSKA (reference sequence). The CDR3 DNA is TGCAGTGCTGCACGGACTAGCGGGAGAAATGAGCAGTACTTC. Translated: CSAARTSGRNEQYF.

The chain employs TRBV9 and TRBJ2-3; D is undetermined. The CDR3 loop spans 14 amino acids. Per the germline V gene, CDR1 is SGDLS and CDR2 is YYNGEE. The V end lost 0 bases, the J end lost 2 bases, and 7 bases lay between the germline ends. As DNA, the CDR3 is TGTGCCAGCAGCGTAGTCGCAGACACAGATACGCAGTATTTT. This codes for CASSVVADTDTQYF.

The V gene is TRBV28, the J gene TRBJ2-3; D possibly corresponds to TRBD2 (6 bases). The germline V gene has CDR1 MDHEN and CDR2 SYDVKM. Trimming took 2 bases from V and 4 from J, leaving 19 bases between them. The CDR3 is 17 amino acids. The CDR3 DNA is TGTGCCAGCAGTTTACTAGCGAGAGGGCCGGTTCCAGATACGCAGTATTTT. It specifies CASSLLARGPVPDTQYF.

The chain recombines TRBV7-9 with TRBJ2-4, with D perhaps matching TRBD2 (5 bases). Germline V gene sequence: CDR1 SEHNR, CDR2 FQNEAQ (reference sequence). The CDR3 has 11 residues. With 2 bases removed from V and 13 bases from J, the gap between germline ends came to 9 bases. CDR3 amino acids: CASSLMERQYF. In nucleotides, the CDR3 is TGTGCCAGCAGCTTAATGGAGCGGCAGTACTTC.

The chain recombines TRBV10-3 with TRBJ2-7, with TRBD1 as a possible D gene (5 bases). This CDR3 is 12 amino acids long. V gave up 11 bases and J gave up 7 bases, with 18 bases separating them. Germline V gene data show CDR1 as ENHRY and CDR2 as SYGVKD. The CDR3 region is CASSRGRDEQYF. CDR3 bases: TGTGCCTCCTCTAGGGGCAGGGATGAGCAGTACTTC.

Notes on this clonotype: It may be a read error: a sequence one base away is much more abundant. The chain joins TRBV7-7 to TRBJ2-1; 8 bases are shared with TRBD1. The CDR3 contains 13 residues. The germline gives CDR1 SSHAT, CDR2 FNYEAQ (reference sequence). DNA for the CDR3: TGTGCTAGCAGCTCGGACAGGGATGAGACCCAGTTCTTC. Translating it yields CASSSDRDETQFF.

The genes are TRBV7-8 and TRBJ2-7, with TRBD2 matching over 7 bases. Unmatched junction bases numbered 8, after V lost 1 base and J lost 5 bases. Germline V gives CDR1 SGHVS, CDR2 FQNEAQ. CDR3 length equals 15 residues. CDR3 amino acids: CASSLDRGSIHEQYF. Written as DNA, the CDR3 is TGTGCCAGCAGCTTAGATCGCGGGAGCATCCACGAGCAGTACTTC. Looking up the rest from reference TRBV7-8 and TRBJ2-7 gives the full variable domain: GAGVSQSPRYKVAKRGQDVALRCDPISGHVSLFWYQQALGQGPEFLTYFQNEAQLDKSGLPSDRFFAERPEGSVSTLKIQRTQQEDSAVYLCASSLDRGSIHEQYFGPGTRLTVT.

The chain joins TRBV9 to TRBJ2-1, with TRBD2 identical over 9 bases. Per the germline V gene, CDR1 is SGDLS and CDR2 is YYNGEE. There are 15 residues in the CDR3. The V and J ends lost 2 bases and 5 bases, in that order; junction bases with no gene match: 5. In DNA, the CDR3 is TGTGCCAGCAGCGTTAGCGGGAGTATCCACAATGAGCAGTTCTTC. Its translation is CASSVSGSIHNEQFF.

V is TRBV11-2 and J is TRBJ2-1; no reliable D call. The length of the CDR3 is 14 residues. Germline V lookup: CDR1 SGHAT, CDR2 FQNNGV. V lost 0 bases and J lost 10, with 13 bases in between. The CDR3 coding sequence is TGTGCCAGCAGCTTAGATCGAGTAGCTAGGGAGCAGTTCTTC. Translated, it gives CASSLDRVAREQFF.

The CDR3 protein is CSAREVSETQFF. The CDR3 bases are TGCAGTGCTAGAGAGGTATCCGAGACCCAGTTCTTC. This chain joins TRBV20-1 and TRBJ2-1; D remains ambiguous. Trimming removed 0 bases from V and 13 bases from J, with 13 bases in between. This CDR3 contains 12 residues. Germline CDR1 is DFQATT and CDR2 is SNEGSKA (reference sequence).

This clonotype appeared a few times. This chain's CDR3 is CSARTSGRPDTQYF. The CDR3 nucleotides read TGCAGTGCTAGAACTAGCGGGAGGCCAGATACGCAGTATTTT. The chain links TRBV20-1 to TRBJ2-3, with TRBD2 matching over 12 bases. This CDR3 comprises 14 residues. The junction had 1 base not matched to a gene; V was cut back by 2 bases and J by 4 bases. Germline CDR1 DFQATT, CDR2 SNEGSKA (reference sequence).

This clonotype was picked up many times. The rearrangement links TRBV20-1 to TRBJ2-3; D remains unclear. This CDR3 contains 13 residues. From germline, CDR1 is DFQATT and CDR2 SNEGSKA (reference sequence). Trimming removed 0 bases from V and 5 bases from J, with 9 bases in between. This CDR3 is CSARDSSVDTQYF. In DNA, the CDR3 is TGCAGTGCTAGAGATTCCAGCGTAGATACGCAGTATTTT.

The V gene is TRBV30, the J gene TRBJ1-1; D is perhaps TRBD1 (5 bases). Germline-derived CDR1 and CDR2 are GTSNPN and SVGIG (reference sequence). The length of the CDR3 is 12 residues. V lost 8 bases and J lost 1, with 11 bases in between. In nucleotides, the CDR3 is TGTGCCGGGGGAGGATGGAACACTGAAGCTTTCTTT. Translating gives CAGGGWNTEAFF.

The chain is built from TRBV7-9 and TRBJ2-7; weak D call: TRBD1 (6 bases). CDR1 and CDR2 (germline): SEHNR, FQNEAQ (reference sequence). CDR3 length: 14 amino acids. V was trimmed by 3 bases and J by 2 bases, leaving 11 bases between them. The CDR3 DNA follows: TGTGCCAGCAGCTTCGGACAGAAAACCTACGAGCAGTACTTC. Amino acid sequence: CASSFGQKTYEQYF.